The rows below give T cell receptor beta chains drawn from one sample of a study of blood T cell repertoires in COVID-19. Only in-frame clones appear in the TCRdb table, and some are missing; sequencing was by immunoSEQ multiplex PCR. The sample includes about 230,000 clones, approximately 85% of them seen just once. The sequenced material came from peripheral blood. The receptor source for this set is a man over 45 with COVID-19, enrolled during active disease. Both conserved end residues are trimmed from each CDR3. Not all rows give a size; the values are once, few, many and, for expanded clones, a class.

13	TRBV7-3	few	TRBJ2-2	ASSPIKGATGELF
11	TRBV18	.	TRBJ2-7	ASSPWGGHEQY
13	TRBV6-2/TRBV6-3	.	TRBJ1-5	ASSGQAFSNQPQH
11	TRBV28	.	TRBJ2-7	ASSLPLTYEQY
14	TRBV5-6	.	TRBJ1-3	ASSLVQGDSGNTIY
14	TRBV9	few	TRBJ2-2	ASSVVGTANTGELF
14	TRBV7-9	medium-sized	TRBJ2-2	ASSETGQGDTGELF
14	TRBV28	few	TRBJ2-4	ASSQTGARAKNIQY
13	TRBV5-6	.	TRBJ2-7	ASSGGLGGFYEQY
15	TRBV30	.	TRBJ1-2	AWRDLVRDIEKYGYT
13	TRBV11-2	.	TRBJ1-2	ASSPWSEGNYGYT
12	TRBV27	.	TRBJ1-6	ASSFRPTNSPLH
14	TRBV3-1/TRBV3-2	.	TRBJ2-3	ASSLGPGQATDTQY
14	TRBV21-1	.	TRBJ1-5	ASSPQGGYHNQPQH
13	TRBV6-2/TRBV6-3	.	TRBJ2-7	ASSDRDRAPYEQY
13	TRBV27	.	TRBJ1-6	ASKSPGGVNSPLH
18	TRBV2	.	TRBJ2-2	ASSEDPGTSGGWNTGELF
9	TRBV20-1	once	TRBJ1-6	SAAGGSPLH
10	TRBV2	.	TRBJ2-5	ASIGGGETQY
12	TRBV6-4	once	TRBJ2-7	ASRVYRASYEQY
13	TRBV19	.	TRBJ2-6	ASNQQGSGANVLT
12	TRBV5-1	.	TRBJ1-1	ASSLYRVDTEAF
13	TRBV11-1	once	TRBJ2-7	ASSLAGQGAYEQY
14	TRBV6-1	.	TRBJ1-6	ASSEAPGTGSSPLH
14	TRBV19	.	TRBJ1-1	ASSKGQGTGNTEAF
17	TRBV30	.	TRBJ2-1	AWRRSSGGPMSSYNEQF
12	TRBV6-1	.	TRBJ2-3	ASSEDRPTDTQY
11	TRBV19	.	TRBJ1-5	ASSTGGGQPQH
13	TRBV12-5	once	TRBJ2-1	ASGVQQGVYNEQF